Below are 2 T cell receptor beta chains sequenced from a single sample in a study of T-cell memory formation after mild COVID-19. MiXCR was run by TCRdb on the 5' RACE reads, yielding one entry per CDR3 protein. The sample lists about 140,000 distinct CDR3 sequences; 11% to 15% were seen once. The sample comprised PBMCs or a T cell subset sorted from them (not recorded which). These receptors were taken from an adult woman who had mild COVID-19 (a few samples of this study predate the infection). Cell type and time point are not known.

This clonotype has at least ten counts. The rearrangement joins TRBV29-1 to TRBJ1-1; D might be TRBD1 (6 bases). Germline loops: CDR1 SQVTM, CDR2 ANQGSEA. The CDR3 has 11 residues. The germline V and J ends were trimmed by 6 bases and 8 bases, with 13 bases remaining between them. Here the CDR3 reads CSVAGDPEAFF. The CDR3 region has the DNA TGCAGCGTGGCAGGGGACCCCGAAGCTTTCTTT.

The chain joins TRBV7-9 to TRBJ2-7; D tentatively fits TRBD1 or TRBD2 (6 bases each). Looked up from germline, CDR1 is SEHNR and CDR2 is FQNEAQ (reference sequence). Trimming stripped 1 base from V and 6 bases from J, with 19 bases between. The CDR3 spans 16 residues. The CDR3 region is CASSLVGGGLSAEQYF. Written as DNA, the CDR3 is TGTGCCAGCAGCTTAGTAGGAGGGGGGTTATCGGCCGAGCAGTACTTC.